Following are 14 T cell receptor beta chains from one sample sequenced in a study of shared clonotypes between healthy human individuals. Profiling relied on immunoSEQ multiplex PCR, and the TCRdb table lists in-frame clones only, not all of them. The table records about 800,000 clones, 96% of them present only once. CD45RO-negative, CCR7-positively selected cells formed the naive CD8 fraction, excluding terminally differentiated effector memory CD45RA+ cells. The sample consisted of naive CD8+ T cells sorted from blood. All receptors derive from a man aged 30 to 39 in good health.

The rearrangement links TRBV7-8 to TRBJ2-7; the D is unclear. This CDR3 region has 13 residues. V was clipped by 4 bases and J by 5 bases, with 12 bases between them. From germline, CDR1 is SGHVS and CDR2 FQNEAQ. As DNA, the CDR3 is TGTGCCAGCAGCTCCGAGATGGTCCACGAGCAGTACTTC. Protein: CASSSEMVHEQYF.

This clone was observed a few times. The gene calls are TRBV27 and TRBJ1-4; D gene ambiguous. The CDR3 is made up of 14 amino acids. Germline V lookup: CDR1 MNHEY, CDR2 SMNVEV (reference sequence). Trimming pared 2 bases from V and 2 bases from J, leaving 6 bases between. CDR3: CASSLLGTNEKLFF. Here the CDR3 DNA reads TGTGCCAGCAGTTTACTGGGGACTAATGAAAAACTGTTTTTT.

With respect to this clone: Other DNA variants within this sample encode the same CDR3. J is TRBJ2-7 and V is TRBV7-8; D is uncertain. The V end lost 1 base, the J end lost 5 bases, and 6 bases lay between the germline ends. Germline assignment: CDR1 SGHVS and CDR2 FQNEAQ. The CDR3 loop spans 12 amino acids. CDR3 DNA: TGTGCCAGCAGCTTAGGGGCAGACGAGCAGTACTTC. Residues: CASSLGADEQYF.

V gene TRBV7-9 combines with J gene TRBJ2-3; 7 bases line up with TRBD1. Germline CDR1 and CDR2: SEHNR and FQNEAQ (reference sequence). The CDR3 runs 15 residues. V shed 5 bases, J shed 0 bases, and the junction held 5 bases outside the gene matches. CDR3 DNA: TGTGCCAGCAGCCGTGGGACAGCTAGCACAGATACGCAGTATTTT. This translates into CASSRGTASTDTQYF.

This rearrangement joins TRBV7-6 to TRBJ1-1; 7 nucleotides line up with TRBD1. There are 15 residues in the CDR3. Germline CDR1 reads SGHVS; CDR2 reads FNYEAQ. The V and J ends lost 5 bases and 7 bases, in that order; junction bases with no gene match: 13. DNA for the CDR3: TGTGCCAGCAGCATGGCCCCCAGGGGGGCCGGTGAAGCTTTCTTT. Residues: CASSMAPRGAGEAFF.

CDR3: CASTKTGGGLNEQFF. The CDR3 DNA sequence: TGTGCCAGCACCAAGACAGGGGGAGGACTCAATGAGCAGTTCTTC. The rearrangement uses TRBV6-6 and TRBJ2-1, with TRBD1 identical over 9 bases. This CDR3 region has 15 residues. CDR1 and CDR2 (germline): MNHNY, SVGAGI (reference sequence). With 7 bases clipped from V and 6 bases from J, the junction kept 10 bases outside the gene matches.

This chain uses TRBV5-6 with TRBJ2-7, with 9 bases that match TRBD2. Germline V gene data show CDR1 as SGHDT and CDR2 as YYEEEE. CDR3 length: 14 amino acids. V shed 1 base and J 1 base; nucleotides not matched to a gene: 0. The CDR3, as DNA: TGTGCCAGCAGCTTGCTAGCGGGATCCTACGAGCAGTACTTC. Translated, it gives CASSLLAGSYEQYF.

The chain links TRBV5-4 to TRBJ2-7; 8 bases agree with TRBD2. Germline CDR1 and CDR2: SGHNT and YYREEE (reference sequence). V was pared by 2 bases and J by 2 bases, with 3 bases of the junction left unmatched. The CDR3 sequence is 14 residues long. CDR3 bases: TGTGCCAGCAGCTTTCCGGGACTAGCCTACGAGCAGTACTTC. As protein: CASSFPGLAYEQYF.

This chain connects TRBV5-1 to TRBJ2-1, with 7 bases lining up with TRBD1. CDR1 is SGHRS and CDR2 is YFSETQ in the germline V gene. V shed 4 bases and J 0 bases; nucleotides not matched to a gene: 4. This CDR3 region has 15 residues. CDR3 DNA: TGCGCCAGCAGCAACCGGGACAGCTCCTACAATGAGCAGTTCTTC. Its translation is CASSNRDSSYNEQFF.

The chain is built from TRBV11-2 and TRBJ2-2, with 16 bases fitting TRBD2. This CDR3 comprises 18 residues. Trimming at V came to 5 bases and at J to 6 bases, leaving 9 bases not matched to a gene. Looked up from germline, CDR1 is SGHAT and CDR2 is FQNNGV. The CDR3 DNA reads as TGTGCCAGCAGCGCAACCGGGACTAGCGGGAGGGCCTCCGGGGAGCTGTTTTTT. Translation: CASSATGTSGRASGELFF. The variable domain in full, with the rest retrieved from reference TRBV11-2 and TRBJ2-2, is EAGVAQSPRYKIIEKRQSVAFWCNPISGHATLYWYQQILGQGPKLLIQFQNNGVVDDSQLPKDRFSAERLKGVDSTLKIQPAKLEDSAVYLCASSATGTSGRASGELFFGEGSRLTVL.

V gene TRBV7-9 combines with J gene TRBJ2-1, with 8 nucleotides matching TRBD1. The CDR3 is made up of 14 amino acids. Germline V gene data show CDR1 as SEHNR and CDR2 as FQNEAQ (reference sequence). After removal of 0 bases from V and 6 bases from J, the junction contained 1 base not matched to a gene. The CDR3 coding sequence is TGTGCCAGCAGCTTAGCGCAGGGGGCCAATGAGCAGTTCTTC. This translates into CASSLAQGANEQFF.

This clone was counted between two and nine times. The CDR3 DNA reads TGCGCCAGCAGCTTTGTGACCAGCCCCTACGAGCAGTACTTC. Amino acid sequence: CASSFVTSPYEQYF. The gene calls are TRBV5-1 and TRBJ2-7, with D unclear. Trimming cost V 2 bases and J 2 bases, with 11 bases left between them. CDR3 size: 14 residues. Germline V gene data show CDR1 as SGHRS and CDR2 as YFSETQ.

The gene calls are TRBV7-9 and TRBJ2-7; tentative D call: TRBD2 (5 bases). Germline assignment: CDR1 SEHNR and CDR2 FQNEAQ (reference sequence). The V and J ends lost 1 base and 1 base respectively, with 14 bases between them. The CDR3 spans 16 residues. The DNA of the CDR3 is TGTGCCAGCAGCTTAGGTCATACTAGGGTTTCCTACGAGCAGTACTTC. As protein: CASSLGHTRVSYEQYF.

The chain links TRBV7-2 to TRBJ2-3; D gene unclear. Germline V CDR1 and CDR2: SGHTA, FQGNSA. The CDR3 is made up of 16 amino acids. V was clipped by 2 bases and J by 1 base, with 13 bases between them. The CDR3 protein is CASSLWLREGTDTQYF. CDR3 nucleotide sequence: TGTGCCAGCAGCTTATGGCTGCGAGAAGGCACAGATACGCAGTATTTT.